The next 9 T cell receptor beta chains were all read from a single sample in a study of blood T cell repertoires in COVID-19. The assay was immunoSEQ multiplex PCR, and TCRdb's table has in-frame clones only and misses some. The data contain about 220,000 clones, 60% to 85% of them seen just once; the ten biggest clones take up about 7.2%. The sample comprised peripheral blood. The receptors derive from a woman aged 70-85 years with acute or convalescent COVID-19.

This clone was counted between two and nine times. J is TRBJ1-1 and V is TRBV5-1; 8 nucleotides line up with TRBD1. J was trimmed by 4 bases and V by 7 bases; bases with no gene match: 15. Germline CDR1 and CDR2: SGHRS and YFSETQ. The CDR3 runs 16 residues. Here the CDR3 reads CASWGTGTGGSTEAFF. The CDR3 DNA reads as TGCGCCAGCTGGGGGACTGGAACAGGGGGAAGCACTGAAGCTTTCTTT. Full variable domain (missing parts from reference TRBV5-1 and TRBJ1-1): KAGVTQTPRYLIKTRGQQVTLSCSPISGHRSVSWYQQTPGQGLQFLFEYFSETQRNKGNFPGRFSGRQFSNSRSEMNVSTLELGDSALYLCASWGTGTGGSTEAFFGQGTRLTVV.

This chain connects TRBV9 to TRBJ1-1; 9 bases fit TRBD1. Trimming cost V 4 bases and J 3 bases; bases outside gene matches: 4. CDR1 is SGDLS and CDR2 is YYNGEE in the germline V gene. The CDR3 consists of 14 residues. The CDR3 protein is CASSSRQGDTEAFF. CDR3 sequence (DNA): TGTGCCAGCAGCTCAAGACAGGGGGACACTGAAGCTTTCTTT.

This chain uses TRBV10-3 with TRBJ2-2, with D possibly being TRBD2 (5 bases). Looked up from germline, CDR1 is ENHRY and CDR2 is SYGVKD. This CDR3 is 12 amino acids long. The V gene lost 6 bases and the J gene lost 6 bases, with 8 bases spanning the gap. The CDR3 nucleotides read TGTGCCATCAGGTCTAGCCCCGGGGAGCTGTTTTTT. This sequence encodes CAIRSSPGELFF.

The rearrangement uses TRBV7-2 and TRBJ2-5; D perhaps matches TRBD1 (6 bases). Trimming took 6 bases from V and 1 from J, leaving 9 bases between them. Germline V CDR1 and CDR2: SGHTA, FQGNSA. This CDR3 is built from 13 residues. The CDR3 nucleotides are TGTGCCAGCAGTACGGACAGCCAAGAGACCCAGTACTTC. It codes for CASSTDSQETQYF.

The chain uses TRBV4-1 and TRBJ1-6, with TRBD1 identical over 8 bases. J lost 5 bases, V lost 1 base, and 10 bases had no gene match. The CDR3 has 18 amino acids. Germline-derived CDR1 and CDR2 are MGHRA and YSYEKL. CDR3 loop: CASSQAGRQGPNNSPLHF. As DNA, the CDR3 is TGCGCCAGCAGCCAAGCTGGGCGACAGGGGCCTAATAATTCACCCCTCCACTTT.

The chain has TRBV2 and TRBJ1-1; the D is unclear. Germline V gene data show CDR1 as SNHLY and CDR2 as FYNNEI. Trimming removed 7 bases at V and 0 bases at J, with 12 bases between. This CDR3 region has 14 residues. CDR3 nucleotide sequence: TGTGCCAGCAAAAAGGGAGTTATGAACACTGAAGCTTTCTTT. Encoded protein: CASKKGVMNTEAFF.

This chain joins TRBV6-5 and TRBJ1-2, with D possibly matching TRBD1 (5 bases). The CDR3 runs 14 residues. CDR1 is MNHEY, CDR2 SVGAGI, per germline. V dropped 2 bases and J dropped 4 bases, with 11 bases sitting between them. CDR3 residues: CASSYEGGGYGYTF. The CDR3 DNA is TGTGCCAGCAGTTACGAGGGCGGGGGCTATGGCTACACCTTC.

V and J are TRBV18 and TRBJ1-4; a weak D match, TRBD1 (6 bases). This CDR3 spans 14 amino acids. Trimming shortened V by 5 bases and J by 7 bases, and 14 bases separated the two germline ends. Germline V gives CDR1 KGHSH, CDR2 LQKENI. Written as DNA, the CDR3 is TGTGCCAGCTCATCCGGGACGGACAGTGAAAAACTGTTTTTT. Its protein product is CASSSGTDSEKLFF.

J is TRBJ1-1 and V is TRBV5-1; D ambiguous. CDR3 length equals 13 residues. CDR1 and CDR2 (germline): SGHRS, YFSETQ. Deletions cut 1 base from V and 7 bases from J, with 11 bases between. The CDR3 DNA reads TGCGCCAGCAGCTTGCAATCGGGGAGTGAAGCTTTCTTT. Translating gives CASSLQSGSEAFF. Combining the CDR3 with reference TRBV5-1 and TRBJ1-1 gives the whole variable domain KAGVTQTPRYLIKTRGQQVTLSCSPISGHRSVSWYQQTPGQGLQFLFEYFSETQRNKGNFPGRFSGRQFSNSRSEMNVSTLELGDSALYLCASSLQSGSEAFFGQGTRLTVV.